One and the same sample provided the 18 T cell receptor beta chains below, sequenced in a study of blood T cell repertoires in COVID-19. Profiled with immunoSEQ multiplex PCR; TCRdb holds only in-frame clones, not every one. The profile shows 150,000 to 200,000 clones, roughly nine tenths of them singletons. Sequenced sample: peripheral blood. These receptor sequences come from a man in his 70s with acute or convalescent COVID-19.

The CDR3 DNA reads as TGTGCCACCAGCAGAGATTTGAGCGGGGAGCTGTTTTTT. It specifies CATSRDLSGELFF. The J gene is TRBJ2-2, the V gene TRBV15; D unresolved. Germline CDR1 reads LNHNV; CDR2 reads YYDKDF (reference sequence). The V and J ends lost 0 bases and 7 bases respectively, with 6 bases between them. The CDR3 covers 13 residues. Based on the CDR3 plus reference TRBV15 and TRBJ2-2, the full variable domain is DAMVIQNPRYQVTQFGKPVTLSCSQTLNHNVMYWYQQKSSQAPKLLFHYYDKDFNNEADTPDNFQSRRPNTSFCFLDIRSPGLGDTAMYLCATSRDLSGELFFGEGSRLTVL.

V and J are TRBV27 and TRBJ2-1; 8 nucleotides align to TRBD2. Trimming took 6 bases from V and 2 from J; bases not matched to a gene: 6. Germline V CDR1 and CDR2: MNHEY, SMNVEV (reference sequence). The CDR3 is 15 amino acids. CDR3 residues: CASRLAGRPYNEQFF. The CDR3 DNA is TGTGCCAGCAGGTTAGCGGGACGGCCCTACAATGAGCAGTTCTTC.

The CDR3 is CATSRLAGGSYTGELFF. The DNA for the CDR3 is TGTGCCACCAGCAGACTAGCGGGGGGGTCTTACACCGGGGAGCTGTTTTTT. This chain uses TRBV15 with TRBJ2-2; TRBD2 agrees at 12 bases. Germline CDR1 reads LNHNV; CDR2 reads YYDKDF (reference sequence). CDR3 length: 17 residues. V trimming: 2 bases; J trimming: 3 bases; junction bases outside the gene matches: 4. Supplemented by reference TRBV15 and TRBJ2-2, the full variable domain reads DAMVIQNPRYQVTQFGKPVTLSCSQTLNHNVMYWYQQKSSQAPKLLFHYYDKDFNNEADTPDNFQSRRPNTSFCFLDIRSPGLGDTAMYLCATSRLAGGSYTGELFFGEGSRLTVL.

V usage is TRBV7-2 and J usage is TRBJ1-4, with D possibly being TRBD1 (5 bases). CDR1 and CDR2 (germline): SGHTA, FQGNSA. The germline V and J ends were trimmed by 5 bases and 7 bases, with 20 bases remaining between them. The CDR3 runs to 16 residues. This chain's CDR3 is CASSQGVQYDREKLFF. The CDR3 DNA reads as TGTGCCAGCAGCCAAGGGGTACAGTACGATCGTGAAAAACTGTTTTTT. The variable domain in full, completed from reference TRBV7-2 and TRBJ1-4, reads GAGVSQSPSNKVTEKGKDVELRCDPISGHTALYWYRQSLGQGLEFLIYFQGNSAPDKSGLPSDRFSAERTGGSVSTLTIQRTQQEDSAVYLCASSQGVQYDREKLFFGSGTQLSVL.

The chain carries TRBV5-8 and TRBJ2-3, with 11 bases that match TRBD1. This CDR3 is 15 amino acids long. Germline-derived CDR1 and CDR2 are SGHTS and YDEGEE. V shed 2 bases, J shed 5 bases, and the junction held 4 bases outside the gene matches. As DNA, the CDR3 is TGTGCCAGCAGCTTCCGGGACAGGGGGGGAGATACGCAGTATTTT. This gives the protein CASSFRDRGGDTQYF.

On this clone: The same CDR3 arises from other DNA sequences in this sample as well. This chain uses TRBV12-3 or TRBV12-4 with TRBJ1-2; D unresolved. V lost 3 bases to trimming and J lost 4 bases, with 6 bases between them. The CDR3 is 12 amino acids. The CDR3 region has the DNA TGTGCCAGCAGTTTTGAGTTCTATGGCTACACCTTC. Translation: CASSFEFYGYTF.

The V call is TRBV7-8, the J call TRBJ2-7; D perhaps matches TRBD1 (7 bases). Trimming cost V 1 base and J 4 bases, with 17 bases left between them. Germline CDR1 is SGHVS and CDR2 is FQNEAQ. This CDR3 comprises 16 residues. The CDR3: CASSLVGGQTVYEQYF. CDR3 in DNA: TGTGCCAGCAGCTTAGTGGGGGGACAGACTGTGTACGAGCAGTACTTC. The full variable domain, rest sourced from reference TRBV7-8 and TRBJ2-7, is GAGVSQSPRYKVAKRGQDVALRCDPISGHVSLFWYQQALGQGPEFLTYFQNEAQLDKSGLPSDRFFAERPEGSVSTLKIQRTQQEDSAVYLCASSLVGGQTVYEQYFGPGTRLTVT.

V is TRBV30 and J is TRBJ1-3; no definite D call. V dropped 4 bases and J dropped 0 bases, with 7 bases sitting between them. Germline loops: CDR1 GTSNPN, CDR2 SVGIG (reference sequence). The CDR3 sequence is 13 residues long. CDR3 coding DNA: TGTGCCTGGACAACCAGCTCTGGAAACACCATATATTTT. Amino acids: CAWTTSSGNTIYF.

As DNA, the CDR3 is TGTGCCAGCACCTCGGGGGGTGGCTACACCTTC. Its translation: CASTSGGGYTF. This chain connects TRBV5-8 to TRBJ1-2, with a weak D call TRBD1 (5 bases). In germline, CDR1 is SGHTS, CDR2 YDEGEE. The V end was cut by 6 bases, the J end by 7 bases, with 10 bases between. CDR3 length: 11 amino acids.

The rearrangement joins TRBV27 to TRBJ1-2; a weak D match, TRBD1 (6 bases). The length of the CDR3 is 14 residues. Trimming stripped 5 bases from V and 6 bases from J, with 16 bases between. Germline values: CDR1 MNHEY, CDR2 SMNVEV (reference sequence). The CDR3 nucleotides are TGTGCCAGCAGTCCTTGGACAGCCCCTGATGGCTACACCTTC. The encoded protein is CASSPWTAPDGYTF.

The count of this clone is one. The gene calls are TRBV10-3 and TRBJ2-5; 8 bases fit TRBD2. The length of the CDR3 is 13 residues. Germline CDR1 and CDR2: ENHRY and SYGVKD. J gave up 5 bases and V 7 bases, and 6 bases lay outside the gene matches. Written as DNA, the CDR3 is TGTGCCATCACCTCGGGACTAGAGGAGACCCAGTACTTC. It is translated as CAITSGLEETQYF.

V usage is TRBV21-1 and J usage is TRBJ2-3; the D call of TRBD2 is as the table states it, not checked on the DNA. TRBV21-1 has pseudogene status. The CDR3 runs to 18 residues. CDR3 sequence (DNA): TGTGCCAGCATTCTCTTCCAGAGGGGCGGGAGTGGCACAGATACGCAGTATTTT. Translation: CASILFQRGGSGTDTQYF.

For the CDR3, the DNA is TGTGCCAGCTGGTCGAGCGGGAGGACTCACAATGAGCAGTTCTTC. It translates to CASWSSGRTHNEQFF. This chain links TRBV28 with TRBJ2-1, with 9 bases identical to TRBD2. Germline V gene data show CDR1 as MDHEN and CDR2 as SYDVKM. The CDR3 totals 15 residues. Losses at the gene ends were 8 bases for V and 5 bases for J; bases not matched to a gene: 10.

V gene TRBV27 combines with J gene TRBJ2-2, with D uncertain. Per germline, CDR1 MNHEY and CDR2 SMNVEV (reference sequence). The CDR3 spans 12 residues. The V and J ends lost 3 bases and 4 bases respectively, with 3 bases between them. DNA of the CDR3: TGTGCCAGCAGTTTCGGCACCGGGGAGCTGTTTTTT. It encodes CASSFGTGELFF.

The chain employs TRBV7-8 and TRBJ1-6; tentatively, D is TRBD1 (5 bases). Trimming removed 3 bases at V and 10 bases at J, with 13 bases between. The CDR3 length is 14 residues. Per the germline V gene, CDR1 is SGHVS and CDR2 is FQNEAQ. The CDR3 sequence: CASSFNQGGSPLHF. CDR3 nucleotide sequence: TGTGCCAGCAGCTTTAATCAGGGTGGGTCACCCCTCCACTTT.

The chain combines TRBV10-3 with TRBJ1-1; D is undetermined. V lost 2 bases to trimming and J lost 11 bases, with 15 bases between them. This CDR3 is 13 amino acids long. Germline CDR1 and CDR2: ENHRY and SYGVKD. The CDR3 loop is CAISEVVGGVAFF. The CDR3 DNA sequence: TGTGCCATCAGTGAGGTGGTTGGAGGCGTTGCTTTCTTT.

V and J are TRBV2 and TRBJ1-5; a possible D gene is TRBD1 (6 bases). CDR3 length: 13 residues. Germline values: CDR1 SNHLY, CDR2 FYNNEI. Trimming took off 7 bases at V and 4 bases at J, with 11 bases between the two ends. The CDR3 DNA is TGTGCCAGCATGACAGGCTTTAATCAGCCCCAGCATTTT. Residues: CASMTGFNQPQHF. The whole variable domain, filled in from reference TRBV2 and TRBJ1-5, reads EPEVTQTPSHQVTQMGQEVILRCVPISNHLYFYWYRQILGQKVEFLVSFYNNEISEKSEIFDDQFSVERPDGSNFTLKIRSTKLEDSAMYFCASMTGFNQPQHFGDGTRLSIL.

The gene calls are TRBV28 and TRBJ2-7; 9 bases agree with TRBD2. CDR3 size: 18 residues. The germline V gene encodes CDR1 MDHEN and CDR2 SYDVKM. With V trimmed by 1 base and J by 2 bases, 12 bases remained unmatched. The CDR3 sequence is CASSLFPNLAGTTYEQYF. The CDR3 DNA follows: TGTGCCAGCAGTTTATTTCCGAACCTAGCGGGGACCACCTACGAGCAGTACTTC.